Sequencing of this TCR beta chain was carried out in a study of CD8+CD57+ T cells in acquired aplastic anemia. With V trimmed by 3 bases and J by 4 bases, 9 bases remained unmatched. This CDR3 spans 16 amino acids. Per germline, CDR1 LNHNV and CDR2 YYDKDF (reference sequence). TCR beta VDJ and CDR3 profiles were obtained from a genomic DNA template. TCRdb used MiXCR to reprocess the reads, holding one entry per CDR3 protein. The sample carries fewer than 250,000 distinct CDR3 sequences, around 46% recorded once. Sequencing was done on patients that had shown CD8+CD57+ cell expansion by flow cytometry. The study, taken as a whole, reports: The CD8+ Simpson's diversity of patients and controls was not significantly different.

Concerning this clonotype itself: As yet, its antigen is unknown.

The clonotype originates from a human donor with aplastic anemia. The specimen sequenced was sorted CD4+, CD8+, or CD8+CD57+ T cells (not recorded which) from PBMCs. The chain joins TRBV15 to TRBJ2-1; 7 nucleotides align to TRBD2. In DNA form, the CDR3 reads TGTGCCACCAGCAGTGACGGGCTAGCGGTATACAATGAGCAGTTCTTC. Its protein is CATSSDGLAVYNEQFF.